Detailed here is one TCR beta chain. The identical CDR3 is also encoded by other nucleotide sequences in the sample. This CDR3 is built from 14 residues. Germline loops: CDR1 MNHEY, CDR2 SVGAGI. With V trimmed by 6 bases and J by 3 bases, 6 bases remained unmatched. The sample belongs to a study of blood T cell repertoires in COVID-19. Study information: PBMCs, B-cell-depleted T cells, or T cells were the source of the cDNA or gDNA that made up the material.

Produced via immunoSEQ multiplex PCR; TCRdb's table is partial and in-frame only. The table has 130,000 to 150,000 clones, 65% to 90% seen once; the top ten hold more than 8%. The sequencing sample was made of peripheral blood. The chain recombines TRBV6-5 with TRBJ2-7, with TRBD1 matching over 9 bases. The receptor's source is a human donor in a cohort sampled during active COVID-19. CDR3 residues: CASRRGQGIYEQYF. The CDR3 coding sequence is TGTGCCAGCAGGCGAGGACAGGGGATCTACGAGCAGTACTTC.